Given below is one T cell receptor (beta chain) in context. What this receptor recognizes is not known. No much larger clone is present one base from it, and per-base qualities are unavailable. To identify antigen-specific CD4+ T cell clonotypes by their expansion, the ViraFEST assay first stimulated PBMC with viral peptide pools and then applied TCR sequencing. After less than 13 days of culture, CD4+ T cells were isolated with the EasySep CD4+ T cell isolation kit. PCR-confirmed SARS-CoV-2 infection had occurred in convalescent patients between March and December 2020, before the Alpha, Beta and Delta variants emerged in the United States. Two doses of either the BNT162b2 or the mRNA-1273 mRNA SARS-CoV-2 vaccine were administered to participants. Some 2.2 million PBMC per well were cultured in IMDM with around 5% human AB serum, 8.5 to 10 IU/ml IL-2 and gentamicin, plus 10 ug/ml peptides. Half of the culture medium was replaced with fresh IL-2-containing medium on days 3 and 7. Each peptide stimulation condition was cultured in triplicate wells unless otherwise noted. PBMC were separated from whole blood using Ficoll-Paque Plus gradient centrifugation and were then either cryopreserved at -140C or used fresh. The overlapping peptide pools covered the spike proteins of SARS-CoV-2 and of the common cold coronaviruses HCoV-NL63, HCoV-OC43 and HCoV-229E. Genomic DNA was extracted from cultured CD4+ T cells with the QIAamp micro DNA kit.

The data stem from a study of vaccination effects on CD4 cells after COVID-19 (dated by TCRdb to the early 2020s). Looking at the study overall: After vaccination, three convalescent patients were sampled at an early time point (day +14) and at a late time point (day +241, +227 and +161, respectively). In both COVID-19 convalescent patients and infection-naive vaccine recipients, the study compared SARS-CoV-2 spike-specific CD4+ TCR repertoires from before mRNA vaccination with those from after it. Altogether, about 10 COVID-19 convalescent patients and several SARS-CoV-2-naive healthy vaccine recipients made up the full study. In the study, cultures from other donors were sequenced using the Oncomine TCR Beta short-read assay on an Illumina iSeq 100. Across the study, the median time from the second dose to post-vaccine sampling was 72 days (range 14 to 241).

Libraries were constructed by the immunoSEQ multiplex PCR assay. DNA from the CD4+ T cells that had been cultured and isolated underwent TCR beta CDR3 sequencing. Regarding the original processing steps: The analysis removed non-productive TCR sequences, trimmed reads to the CDR3 region, and retained only CDR3s that were 7 or more amino acids long. The MANAFEST web app was used to pick out antigen-specific clonotypes by comparing their expansion in peptide wells with that in reference cultures. Positive clones required FDR<0.05 expansion versus reference and all other wells, odds ratio above 5, and frequency above 0.1% in two replicate wells. A clonotype was defined as cross-reactive if the clonotype was significantly expanded both in SARS-CoV-2 spike wells and in at least one common cold coronavirus spike condition. CDR3 similarity was assessed by Levenshtein distance with the stringdist R package, and unrooted trees were built with ape in R 3.6.1. This is the immuneACCESS table as TCRdb keeps it, with only in-frame sequences that have V and J called. A part of the clones is gone; compared with another copy, unresolved V genes explain less than half, and the rest is unexplained. That table supplies the V and J calls and clone size; D and trimming were determined from the DNA. The sample contains some 15,000 clones, around 80% of them found a single time. The top ten clonotypes cover about 17% of the sample.

The research as a whole found: In convalescent patients, the post-vaccine spike-reactive repertoire was composed mainly of new vaccine-induced clones that were largely distinct from infection-induced clones. Marked clonal contraction was observed in both infection-induced and vaccine-induced clones at late post-vaccination timepoints, consistent with waning T cell responses. Limitations of the study were the small number of convalescent patients and the absence of early post-infection timepoints.

Relative to germline, V is 0 bases shorter and J is 11 bases shorter, with 14 bases between their ends. Including the terminal cysteine and phenylalanine, the CDR3 comprises 14 residues. Just CDR3 DNA is preserved here, 42 bases in frame from base 1. CDR1 and CDR2 were assigned from the germline V gene (reference sequence) as SEHNR and FQNEAQ. The chain uses TRBV7-9 and TRBJ2-1, with the D gene too uncertain to name. The source material was CD4+ T cells from PBMCs cultured with SARS-CoV-2 spike peptides, sampled after COVID-19 vaccination. What the cell subset or site label conveys for this sample: SARS-CoV-2 spike overlapping peptide pool stimulation. This clonotype was sampled from a human donor who had a prior SARS-CoV-2 infection. The DNA reads as follows: TGTGCCAGCAGCTTAGCGTCCGGGCTACAAAAGCAGTTCTTC. Translated, this is CASSLASGLQKQFF.